This T cell receptor beta chain was recorded in a study of T cells in Graves' hyperthyroidism and ophthalmopathy. Amplification yielded TCR beta CDR3 regions, with RNA transcripts as the source. The HTBI set primed first-round TCR CDR3 RT-PCR. Using its own MiXCR run on the multiplex PCR reads, TCRdb lists one record per CDR3 protein. The sample records hundreds of thousands of distinct CDR3 sequences, less than 25% being singletons. The V gene's germline CDR1 is MNHEY and CDR2 SMNVEV (reference sequence). The CDR3 contains 15 residues. On this clonotype: A junction end diverges from the germline sequence, so it may reflect a read error.

The V and J genes are TRBV27 and TRBJ2-7; 12 nucleotides match TRBD2. This receptor was identified in a man in his thirties or forties with Graves' ophthalmopathy. The specimen sequenced was blood. The CDR3 DNA reads as TGTGCCGGCAGTTTAGGGACTAGCGGGCCCCTGGAGCAGTACTTC. This gives the protein CAGSLGTSGPLEQYF.